Shown below are 26 T cell receptor beta chains from a single sample sequenced in a study of T cell responses to AZD1222 COVID-19 vaccine. Produced via immunoSEQ multiplex PCR; TCRdb's table is partial and in-frame only. Here the sample spans 130,000 or so clones, about 92% being singletons. This sample comprised peripheral blood, obtained on day 0 of AZD1222 vaccination. The receptors stem from an adult in good health.

The chain couples TRBV19 to TRBJ1-2; tentative D call: TRBD1 (5 bases). V was shortened by 7 bases and J by 4 bases, with 13 bases between the two germline ends. The V gene's germline CDR1 is LNHDA and CDR2 SQIVND (reference sequence). The CDR3 totals 13 residues. The CDR3 DNA reads TGTGCCAGTACCGACAGCAAAGTCTATGGCTACACCTTC. This codes for CASTDSKVYGYTF.

This chain links TRBV5-6 with TRBJ1-6; D not resolved. In germline, CDR1 is SGHDT, CDR2 YYEEEE. Trimming took 3 bases from V and 7 from J, leaving 11 bases between them. The CDR3 extends over 14 amino acids. In nucleotides, the CDR3 is TGTGCCAGCAGCTGGGAGGGAGGGAATTCACCCCTCCACTTT. Residues: CASSWEGGNSPLHF. The full variable domain, with the rest looked up from reference TRBV5-6 and TRBJ1-6, is DAGVTQSPTHLIKTRGQQVTLRCSPKSGHDTVSWYQQALGQGPQFIFQYYEEEERQRGNFPDRFSGHQFPNYSSELNVNALLLGDSALYLCASSWEGGNSPLHFGNGTRLTVT.

The chain combines TRBV19 with TRBJ2-5, with D perhaps TRBD2 (7 bases). This CDR3 contains 13 residues. Germline-derived CDR1 and CDR2 are LNHDA and SQIVND (reference sequence). V dropped 8 bases and J dropped 1 base, with 11 bases sitting between them. The CDR3 region is CASAGAGQETQYF. CDR3 sequence (DNA): TGTGCCAGTGCGGGGGCCGGCCAAGAGACCCAGTACTTC.

In its sample, this clone was seen once. This chain uses TRBV19 with TRBJ2-7, with TRBD1 identical over 9 bases. The CDR3 contains 13 residues. Trimming removed 9 bases from V and 3 bases from J; junction bases left unmatched: 6. Germline V gene lookup returns CDR1 LNHDA and CDR2 SQIVND (reference sequence). The CDR3 loop is CASRRQGDYEQYF. The DNA for the CDR3 is TGTGCCAGCAGGAGACAGGGGGACTACGAGCAGTACTTC.

The rearrangement uses TRBV28 and TRBJ2-3; D could derive from TRBD1 or TRBD2 (5 bases each). The CDR3 loop spans 16 amino acids. Looked up from germline, CDR1 is MDHEN and CDR2 is SYDVKM. The V gene lost 7 bases and the J gene lost 1 base, with 18 bases spanning the gap. CDR3 amino acids: CASTPPGARGTDTQYF. CDR3 in DNA: TGTGCCAGCACTCCCCCCGGGGCCAGGGGCACAGATACGCAGTATTTT.

The rearrangement joins TRBV7-2 to TRBJ1-2; D perhaps matches TRBD1 (5 bases). Trimming took off 3 bases at V and 4 bases at J, with 15 bases between the two ends. The CDR3 covers 15 residues. Germline-derived CDR1 and CDR2 are SGHTA and FQGNSA. The CDR3 bases are TGTGCCAGCAGCTTGGGGAGCAGGGCCGGCTATGGCTACACCTTC. Its protein is CASSLGSRAGYGYTF.

The chain uses TRBV9 and TRBJ1-1; TRBD1 might be the D (6 bases). Trimming pared 4 bases from V and 5 bases from J, leaving 18 bases between. CDR3 length equals 15 residues. Per germline, CDR1 SGDLS and CDR2 YYNGEE. CDR3 in amino acids: CASSPEGTPDTEAFF. The CDR3 DNA sequence: TGTGCCAGCAGCCCAGAAGGGACACCGGATACTGAAGCTTTCTTT. The entire variable domain, with the rest obtained from reference TRBV9 and TRBJ1-1, is as follows: DSGVTQTPKHLITATGQRVTLRCSPRSGDLSVYWYQQSLDQGLQFLIQYYNGEERAKGNILERFSAQQFPDLHSELNLSSLELGDSALYFCASSPEGTPDTEAFFGQGTRLTVV.

V gene TRBV6-5 combines with J gene TRBJ2-1, with TRBD1 identical over 12 bases. Trimming at V came to 7 bases and at J to 5 bases, leaving 6 bases not matched to a gene. Germline lookup yields CDR1 MNHEY and CDR2 SVGAGI. There are 15 residues in the CDR3. CDR3 coding DNA: TGTGCCAGCACTATGGGGACAGGGGGCCACAATGAGCAGTTCTTC. Its translation is CASTMGTGGHNEQFF.

This clone was picked up one time. The rearrangement joins TRBV3-1 (or the pseudogene TRBV3-2) to TRBJ2-4; D remains unclear. CDR3 length: 13 residues. V lost 1 base and J lost 16, with 17 bases in between. CDR1 and CDR2 from the germline V gene are LGHDT and YNNKEL (reference sequence). CDR3 sequence reads: CASSQGPPGMCYF. CDR3 in DNA: TGTGCCAGCAGCCAAGGCCCCCCCGGTATGTGTTACTTC.

The genes are TRBV6-5 and TRBJ1-1; D gene unclear. This CDR3 has 11 residues. Deletions cut 6 bases from V and 8 bases from J, with 10 bases between. Germline CDR1 MNHEY, CDR2 SVGAGI. The CDR3 DNA sequence: TGTGCCAGCAGCAAGGGCGTAGAAGCTTTCTTT. The encoded protein is CASSKGVEAFF.

This chain links TRBV5-4 with TRBJ1-3, with TRBD1 as a possible D gene (5 bases). The germline CDR1 and CDR2 sequences are SGHNT and YYREEE (reference sequence). V gave up 0 bases and J gave up 6 bases, with 7 bases separating them. This CDR3 has 13 amino acids. Here the CDR3 reads CASSLAGANTIYF. The CDR3 DNA sequence: TGTGCCAGCAGCTTGGCTGGGGCAAACACCATATATTTT.

This clone was detected once. The chain couples TRBV7-9 to TRBJ2-5; D tentatively fits TRBD1 or TRBD2 (6 bases each). The CDR3 spans 12 residues. CDR1 is SEHNR, CDR2 FQNEAQ, per germline (reference sequence). V lost 3 bases and J 5 bases, leaving 7 bases between the germline ends. This CDR3 reads CASSFGGETQYF. CDR3 DNA sequence: TGTGCCAGCAGCTTCGGGGGCGAGACCCAGTACTTC.

The count of this clone is one. This chain joins TRBV7-9 and TRBJ2-7, with D possibly matching TRBD2 (5 bases). This CDR3 has 14 residues. The V end was cut by 5 bases, the J end by 6 bases, with 17 bases between. Germline lookup yields CDR1 SEHNR and CDR2 FQNEAQ (reference sequence). The CDR3 here is CASSTLRGKGEQYF. The DNA for the CDR3 is TGTGCCAGCAGCACTCTACGAGGGAAAGGCGAGCAGTACTTC.

The chain couples TRBV7-2 to TRBJ2-7; TRBD2 agrees at 7 bases. V shed 5 bases, J shed 0 bases, and the junction held 1 base outside the gene matches. The CDR3 covers 13 residues. Germline lookup yields CDR1 SGHTA and CDR2 FQGNSA. CDR3 DNA sequence: TGTGCCAGCAGCCGGGACTACTCCTACGAGCAGTACTTC. This gives the protein CASSRDYSYEQYF. Combining the CDR3 with reference TRBV7-2 and TRBJ2-7 gives the whole variable domain GAGVSQSPSNKVTEKGKDVELRCDPISGHTALYWYRQSLGQGLEFLIYFQGNSAPDKSGLPSDRFSAERTGGSVSTLTIQRTQQEDSAVYLCASSRDYSYEQYFGPGTRLTVT.

V usage is TRBV10-3 and J usage is TRBJ2-4; D gene uncertain. The length of the CDR3 is 14 residues. Trimming removed 3 bases from V and 0 bases from J, with 6 bases in between. Germline V CDR1 and CDR2: ENHRY, SYGVKD. The CDR3 region is CAISDRLAKNIQYF. The CDR3 DNA follows: TGTGCCATCAGTGATAGGCTAGCCAAAAACATTCAGTACTTC.

The rearrangement joins TRBV18 to TRBJ1-1, with D perhaps TRBD1 (5 bases). The CDR3 consists of 13 residues. Between the trimmed V and J ends, which lost 3 bases and 1 base, there was a span of 6 bases. CDR1 and CDR2 from the germline V gene are KGHSH and LQKENI. CDR3 sequence (DNA): TGTGCCAGCTCACCCGGACAGAACACTGAAGCTTTCTTT. This codes for CASSPGQNTEAFF.

The genes are TRBV6-1 and TRBJ1-4, with unresolved D. Trimming stripped 1 base from V and 10 bases from J, with 22 bases between. This CDR3 is 17 amino acids long. CDR1 MNHNS and CDR2 SASEGT come from the germline V gene. CDR3 bases: TGTGCCAGCAGTGAAGTTACTGTGGCAGGCGGTTTTGGAAAACTGTTTTTT. As protein: CASSEVTVAGGFGKLFF.

The gene calls are TRBV5-5 and TRBJ1-5; 7 nucleotides match TRBD1. Unmatched junction bases numbered 20, after V lost 2 bases and J lost 15 bases. CDR1 SGHKS and CDR2 YYEKEE come from the germline V gene (reference sequence). The CDR3 runs to 16 residues. CDR3 loop: CASSFSPGTAKGSMHF. The DNA for the CDR3 is TGTGCCAGCAGCTTTTCTCCAGGGACAGCCAAGGGTTCCATGCATTTT.

The genes are TRBV10-3 and TRBJ1-1; tentative D call: TRBD1 (5 bases). The CDR3 runs to 14 residues. V lost 6 bases and J 3 bases, leaving 14 bases between the germline ends. Germline loops: CDR1 ENHRY, CDR2 SYGVKD. The CDR3 region is CAIRSQGGDTEAFF. The DNA for the CDR3 is TGTGCCATCAGGTCTCAGGGTGGGGACACTGAAGCTTTCTTT.

The gene calls are TRBV6-4 and TRBJ1-2; 7 nucleotides agree with TRBD1. V was pared by 6 bases and J by 6 bases, with 7 bases of the junction left unmatched. The CDR3 contains 13 residues. Germline loops: CDR1 MRHNA, CDR2 SNTAGT. The CDR3 DNA is TGTGCCAGCAGGAAGACAGGGAGAGATGGCTACACCTTC. This sequence encodes CASRKTGRDGYTF.

This clone was counted a few times. The rearrangement joins TRBV5-6 to TRBJ1-1; D gene ambiguous. Trimming removed 4 bases at V and 4 bases at J, with 11 bases between. The germline gives CDR1 SGHDT, CDR2 YYEEEE. There are 13 residues in the CDR3. CDR3 bases: TGTGCCAGCAGCGATTGGATCGTCACTGAAGCTTTCTTT. Translating gives CASSDWIVTEAFF. Combining the CDR3 with reference TRBV5-6 and TRBJ1-1 gives the whole variable domain DAGVTQSPTHLIKTRGQQVTLRCSPKSGHDTVSWYQQALGQGPQFIFQYYEEEERQRGNFPDRFSGHQFPNYSSELNVNALLLGDSALYLCASSDWIVTEAFFGQGTRLTVV.

The gene calls are TRBV6-2 or TRBV6-3 and TRBJ2-7; 9 bases fit TRBD1. The CDR3 totals 15 residues. The germline V gene has CDR1 MNHEY and CDR2 SVGEGT. J gave up 5 bases and V 6 bases, and 11 bases lay outside the gene matches. In DNA form, the CDR3 reads TGTGCCAGCAGCCGGATGTGGACAGGGGCTGACGAGCAGTACTTC. It codes for CASSRMWTGADEQYF.

V and J are TRBV4-2 and TRBJ2-2, with D unresolved. Germline lookup yields CDR1 LGHNA and CDR2 YNFKEQ. This CDR3 comprises 15 residues. V shed 2 bases and J shed 0 bases, with 7 bases lying between them. CDR3 coding DNA: TGTGCCAGCAGCCAAACAGTGACGAACACCGGGGAGCTGTTTTTT. Encoded protein: CASSQTVTNTGELFF.

This clone has just one count. The chain employs TRBV7-2 and TRBJ2-3; TRBD2 matches 7 bases. The CDR3 covers 16 residues. J lost 8 bases, V lost 5 bases, and 16 bases had no gene match. The germline CDR1 and CDR2 sequences are SGHTA and FQGNSA. The DNA of the CDR3 is TGTGCCAGCAGCCAGACCGGGAGGTTGGTGTTGGGTACGCAGTATTTT. It encodes CASSQTGRLVLGTQYF. Filled out from reference TRBV7-2 and TRBJ2-3, the complete variable domain reads GAGVSQSPSNKVTEKGKDVELRCDPISGHTALYWYRQSLGQGLEFLIYFQGNSAPDKSGLPSDRFSAERTGGSVSTLTIQRTQQEDSAVYLCASSQTGRLVLGTQYFGPGTRLTVL.

The CDR3 region has the DNA TGTGCCAGCAGTTACTCGATGGGTACCACAGATACGCAGTATTTT. This translates into CASSYSMGTTDTQYF. The chain employs TRBV6-5 and TRBJ2-3; no reliable D call. The CDR3 runs to 15 residues. Trimming shortened V by 0 bases and J by 2 bases, and 9 bases separated the two germline ends. Per germline, CDR1 MNHEY and CDR2 SVGAGI.

V usage is TRBV7-2 and J usage is TRBJ1-2; D may be TRBD1 (6 bases). The V gene's germline CDR1 is SGHTA and CDR2 FQGNSA. Trimming pared 5 bases from V and 2 bases from J, leaving 9 bases between. CDR3 length: 13 amino acids. The CDR3 DNA follows: TGTGCCAGCAGCCTCGGACAGAACTATGGCTACACCTTC. Its protein is CASSLGQNYGYTF.